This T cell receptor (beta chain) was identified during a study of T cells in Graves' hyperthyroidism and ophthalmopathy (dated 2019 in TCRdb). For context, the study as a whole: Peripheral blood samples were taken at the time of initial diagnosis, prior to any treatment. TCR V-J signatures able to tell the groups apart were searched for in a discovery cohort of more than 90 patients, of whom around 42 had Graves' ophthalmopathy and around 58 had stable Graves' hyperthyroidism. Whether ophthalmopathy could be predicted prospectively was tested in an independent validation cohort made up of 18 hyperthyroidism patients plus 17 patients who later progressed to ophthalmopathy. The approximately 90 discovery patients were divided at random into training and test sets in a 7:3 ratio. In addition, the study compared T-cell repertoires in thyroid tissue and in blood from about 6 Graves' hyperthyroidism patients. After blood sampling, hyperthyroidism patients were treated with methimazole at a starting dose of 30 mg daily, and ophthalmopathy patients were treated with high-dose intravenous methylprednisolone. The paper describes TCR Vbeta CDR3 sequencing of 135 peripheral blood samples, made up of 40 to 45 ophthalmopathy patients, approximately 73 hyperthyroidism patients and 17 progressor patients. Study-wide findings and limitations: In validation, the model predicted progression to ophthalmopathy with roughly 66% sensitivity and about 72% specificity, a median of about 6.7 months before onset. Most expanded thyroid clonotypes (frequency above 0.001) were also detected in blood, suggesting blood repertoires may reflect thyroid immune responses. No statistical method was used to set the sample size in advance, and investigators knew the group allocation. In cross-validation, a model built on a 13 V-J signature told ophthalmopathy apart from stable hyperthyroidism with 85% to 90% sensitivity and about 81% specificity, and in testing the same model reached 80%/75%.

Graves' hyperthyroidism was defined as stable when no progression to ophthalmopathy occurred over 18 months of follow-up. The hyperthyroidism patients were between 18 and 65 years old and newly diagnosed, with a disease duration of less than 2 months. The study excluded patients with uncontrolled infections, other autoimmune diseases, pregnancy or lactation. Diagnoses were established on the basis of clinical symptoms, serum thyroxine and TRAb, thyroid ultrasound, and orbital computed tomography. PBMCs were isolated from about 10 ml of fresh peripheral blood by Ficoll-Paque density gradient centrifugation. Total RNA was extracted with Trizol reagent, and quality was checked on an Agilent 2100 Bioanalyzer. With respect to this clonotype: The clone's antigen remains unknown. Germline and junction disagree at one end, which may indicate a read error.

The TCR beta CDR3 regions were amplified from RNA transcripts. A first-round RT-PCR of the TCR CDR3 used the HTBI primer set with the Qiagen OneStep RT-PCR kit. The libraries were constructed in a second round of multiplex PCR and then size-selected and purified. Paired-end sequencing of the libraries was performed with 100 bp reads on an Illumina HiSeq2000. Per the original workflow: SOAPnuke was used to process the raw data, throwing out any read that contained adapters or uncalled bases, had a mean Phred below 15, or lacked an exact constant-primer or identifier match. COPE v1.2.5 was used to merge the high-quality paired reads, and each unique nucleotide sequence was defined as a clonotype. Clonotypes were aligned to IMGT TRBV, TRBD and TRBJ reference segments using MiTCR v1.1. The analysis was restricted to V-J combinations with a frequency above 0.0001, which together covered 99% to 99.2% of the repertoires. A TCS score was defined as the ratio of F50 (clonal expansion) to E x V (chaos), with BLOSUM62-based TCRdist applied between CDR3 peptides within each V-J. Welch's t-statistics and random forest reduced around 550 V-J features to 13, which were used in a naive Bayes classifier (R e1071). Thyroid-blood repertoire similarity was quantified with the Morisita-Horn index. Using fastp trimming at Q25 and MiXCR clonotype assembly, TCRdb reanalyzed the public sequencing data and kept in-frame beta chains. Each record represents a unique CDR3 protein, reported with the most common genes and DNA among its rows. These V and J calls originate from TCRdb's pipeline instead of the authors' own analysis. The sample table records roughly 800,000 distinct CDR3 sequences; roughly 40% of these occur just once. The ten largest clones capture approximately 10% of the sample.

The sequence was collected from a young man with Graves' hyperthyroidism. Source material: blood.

The CDR3 corresponds to CASSFSGWNSKETQYF. The bases are TGCGCCAGCAGCTTCTCCGGGTGGAACAGTAAAGAGACCCAGTACTTC. The chain is assembled from TRBV7-9 and TRBJ2-5, with no confident D gene call. From the germline V gene (reference sequence), CDR1 is SEHNR and CDR2 is FQNEAQ. The CDR3 measures 16 amino acids from cysteine to phenylalanine. The entry retains the CDR3 DNA only, 48 bases that are in frame from base 1.